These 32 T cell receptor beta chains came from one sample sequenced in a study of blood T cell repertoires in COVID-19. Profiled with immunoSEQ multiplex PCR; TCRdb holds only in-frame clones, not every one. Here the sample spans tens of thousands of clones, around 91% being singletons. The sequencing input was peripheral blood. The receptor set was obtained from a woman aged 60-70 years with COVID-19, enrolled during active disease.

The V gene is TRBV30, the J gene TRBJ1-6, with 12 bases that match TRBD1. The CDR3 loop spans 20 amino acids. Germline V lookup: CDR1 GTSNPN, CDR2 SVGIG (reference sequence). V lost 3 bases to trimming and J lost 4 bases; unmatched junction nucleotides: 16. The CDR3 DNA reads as TGTGCCTGGAGCCAAGGTACCGGGACAGGGGGCATTGATTATAATTCACCCCTCCACTTT. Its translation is CAWSQGTGTGGIDYNSPLHF.

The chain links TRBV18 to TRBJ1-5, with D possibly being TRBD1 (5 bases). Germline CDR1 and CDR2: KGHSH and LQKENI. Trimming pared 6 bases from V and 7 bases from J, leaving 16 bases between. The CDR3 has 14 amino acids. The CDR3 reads CASSPQGGSQPQHF. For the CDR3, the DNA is TGTGCCAGCTCCCCGCAGGGAGGAAGCCAGCCCCAGCATTTT.

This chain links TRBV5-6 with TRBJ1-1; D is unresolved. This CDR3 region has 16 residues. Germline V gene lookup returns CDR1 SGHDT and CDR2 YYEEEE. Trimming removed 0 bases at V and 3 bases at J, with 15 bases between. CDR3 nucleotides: TGTGCCAGCAGCTTGGCGGCGGTTGTAGTTGACACTGAAGCTTTCTTT. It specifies CASSLAAVVVDTEAFF.

The CDR3 DNA is TGTGCCACCAGTGCCTTGGGGGTGGCGGGGGACACCGGGGAGCTGTTTTTT. Protein: CATSALGVAGDTGELFF. The rearrangement links TRBV24-1 to TRBJ2-2; 7 bases are shared with TRBD2. This CDR3 has 17 amino acids. Germline V gives CDR1 KGHDR, CDR2 SFDVKD. Trimming cost V 5 bases and J 3 bases; bases outside gene matches: 11.

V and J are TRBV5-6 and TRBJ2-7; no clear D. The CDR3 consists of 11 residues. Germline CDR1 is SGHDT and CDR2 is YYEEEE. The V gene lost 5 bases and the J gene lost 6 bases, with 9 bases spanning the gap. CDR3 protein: CASRTRSEQYF. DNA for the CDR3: TGTGCCAGCAGGACACGTAGCGAGCAGTACTTC.

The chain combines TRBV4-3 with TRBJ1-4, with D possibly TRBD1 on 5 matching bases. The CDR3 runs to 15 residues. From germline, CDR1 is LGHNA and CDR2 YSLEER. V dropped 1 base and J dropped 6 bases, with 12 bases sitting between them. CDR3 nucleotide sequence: TGCGCCAGCAGCCAAGTGAAGGGGTCCCATGAAAAACTGTTTTTT. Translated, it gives CASSQVKGSHEKLFF.

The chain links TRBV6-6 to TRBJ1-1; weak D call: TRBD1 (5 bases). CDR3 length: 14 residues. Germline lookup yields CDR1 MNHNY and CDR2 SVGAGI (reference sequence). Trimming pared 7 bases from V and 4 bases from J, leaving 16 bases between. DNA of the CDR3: TGTGCCAGCAATCCAGGGTATGGTGGCACTGAAGCTTTCTTT. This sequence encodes CASNPGYGGTEAFF.

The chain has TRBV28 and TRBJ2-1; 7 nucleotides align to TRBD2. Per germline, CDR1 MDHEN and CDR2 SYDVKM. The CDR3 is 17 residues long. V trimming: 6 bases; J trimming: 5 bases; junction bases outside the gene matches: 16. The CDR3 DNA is TGTGCCAGCAGCTTTCAGGGCGGGAGATATATTAACAATGAGCAGTTCTTC. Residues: CASSFQGGRYINNEQFF.

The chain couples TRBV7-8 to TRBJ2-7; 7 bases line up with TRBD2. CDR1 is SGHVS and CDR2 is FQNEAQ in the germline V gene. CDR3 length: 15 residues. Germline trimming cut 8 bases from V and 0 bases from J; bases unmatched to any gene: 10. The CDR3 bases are TGTGCCAGCCAGTCGGCTAGCGGTAGCTCCTACGAGCAGTACTTC. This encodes CASQSASGSSYEQYF. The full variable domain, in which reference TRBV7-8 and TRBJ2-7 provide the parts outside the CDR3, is GAGVSQSPRYKVAKRGQDVALRCDPISGHVSLFWYQQALGQGPEFLTYFQNEAQLDKSGLPSDRFFAERPEGSVSTLKIQRTQQEDSAVYLCASQSASGSSYEQYFGPGTRLTVT.

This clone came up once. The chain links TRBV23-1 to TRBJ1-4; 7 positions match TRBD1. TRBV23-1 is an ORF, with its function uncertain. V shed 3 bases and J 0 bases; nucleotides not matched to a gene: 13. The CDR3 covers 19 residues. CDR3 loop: CASSHRKGQDDATNEKLFF. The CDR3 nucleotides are TGCGCCAGCAGTCACCGGAAAGGACAGGACGACGCAACTAATGAAAAACTGTTTTTT.

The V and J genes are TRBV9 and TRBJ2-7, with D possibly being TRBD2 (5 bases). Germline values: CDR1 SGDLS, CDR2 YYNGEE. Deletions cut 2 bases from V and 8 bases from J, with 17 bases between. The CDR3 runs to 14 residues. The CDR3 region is CASSVSGWGVQQYF. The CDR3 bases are TGTGCCAGCAGCGTTAGTGGCTGGGGAGTACAGCAGTACTTC.

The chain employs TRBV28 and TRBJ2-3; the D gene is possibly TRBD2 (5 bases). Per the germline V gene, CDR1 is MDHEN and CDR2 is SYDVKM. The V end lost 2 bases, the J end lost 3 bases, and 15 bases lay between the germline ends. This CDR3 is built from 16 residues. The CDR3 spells CASSLGPRWRTDTQYF. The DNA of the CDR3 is TGTGCCAGCAGTTTAGGACCCCGGTGGAGGACAGATACGCAGTATTTT.

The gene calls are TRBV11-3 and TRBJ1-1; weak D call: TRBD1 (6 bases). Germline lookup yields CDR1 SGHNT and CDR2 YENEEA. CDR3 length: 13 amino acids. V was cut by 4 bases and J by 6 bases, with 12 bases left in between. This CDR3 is CASSSTGFAEAFF. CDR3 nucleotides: TGTGCCAGCAGCTCAACAGGGTTCGCTGAAGCTTTCTTT.

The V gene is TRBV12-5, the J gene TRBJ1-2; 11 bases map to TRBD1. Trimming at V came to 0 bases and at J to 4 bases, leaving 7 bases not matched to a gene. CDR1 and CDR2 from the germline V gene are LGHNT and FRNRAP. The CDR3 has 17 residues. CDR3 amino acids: CASGLVLDRGQGYGYTF. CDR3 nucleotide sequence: TGTGCTAGTGGTTTGGTCCTGGACAGGGGGCAAGGCTATGGCTACACCTTC.

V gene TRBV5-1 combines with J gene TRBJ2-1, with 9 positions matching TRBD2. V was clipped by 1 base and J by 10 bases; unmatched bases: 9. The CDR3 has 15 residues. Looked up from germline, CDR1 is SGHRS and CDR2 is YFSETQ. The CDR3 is CASSLSGRYVREQFF. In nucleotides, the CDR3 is TGCGCCAGCAGCTTGAGCGGGAGGTACGTACGGGAGCAGTTCTTC.

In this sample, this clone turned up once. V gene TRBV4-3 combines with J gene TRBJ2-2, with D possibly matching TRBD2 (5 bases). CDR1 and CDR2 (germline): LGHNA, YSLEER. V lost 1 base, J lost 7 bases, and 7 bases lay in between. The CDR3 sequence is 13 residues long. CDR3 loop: CASSQAGIGELFF. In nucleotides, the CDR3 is TGCGCCAGCAGCCAAGCGGGGATCGGGGAGCTGTTTTTT.

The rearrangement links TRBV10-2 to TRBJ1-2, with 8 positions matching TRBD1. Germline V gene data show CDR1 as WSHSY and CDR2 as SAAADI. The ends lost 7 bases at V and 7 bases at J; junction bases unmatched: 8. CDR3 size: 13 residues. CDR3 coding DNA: TGCGCCAGCACCCTCCGGACAGGGCTTGGCTACACCTTC. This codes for CASTLRTGLGYTF.

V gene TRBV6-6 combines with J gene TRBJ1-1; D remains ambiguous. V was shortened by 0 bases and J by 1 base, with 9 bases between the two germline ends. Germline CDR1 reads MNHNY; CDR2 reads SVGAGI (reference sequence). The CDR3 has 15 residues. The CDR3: CASSYSMARNTEAFF. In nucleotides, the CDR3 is TGTGCCAGCAGTTACTCGATGGCCCGGAACACTGAAGCTTTCTTT.

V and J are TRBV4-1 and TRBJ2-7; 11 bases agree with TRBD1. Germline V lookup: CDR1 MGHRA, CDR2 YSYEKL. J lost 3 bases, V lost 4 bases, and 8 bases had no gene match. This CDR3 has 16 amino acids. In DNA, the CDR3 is TGCGCCAGCAGCCGCTCGGCGGGACAGGGGGTCTACGAGCAGTACTTC. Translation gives CASSRSAGQGVYEQYF.

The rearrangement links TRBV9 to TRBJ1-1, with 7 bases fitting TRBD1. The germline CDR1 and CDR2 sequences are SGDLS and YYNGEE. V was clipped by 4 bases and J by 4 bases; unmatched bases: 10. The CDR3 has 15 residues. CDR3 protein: CASSPQQGRGTEAFF. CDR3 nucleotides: TGTGCCAGCAGCCCCCAACAGGGGAGAGGCACTGAAGCTTTCTTT. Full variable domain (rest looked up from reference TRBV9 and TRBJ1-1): DSGVTQTPKHLITATGQRVTLRCSPRSGDLSVYWYQQSLDQGLQFLIQYYNGEERAKGNILERFSAQQFPDLHSELNLSSLELGDSALYFCASSPQQGRGTEAFFGQGTRLTVV.

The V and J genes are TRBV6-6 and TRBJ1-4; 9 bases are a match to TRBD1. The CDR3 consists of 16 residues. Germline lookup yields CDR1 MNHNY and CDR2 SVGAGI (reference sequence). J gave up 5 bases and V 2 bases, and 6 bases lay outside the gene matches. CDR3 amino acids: CASSYPGQGVNEKLFF. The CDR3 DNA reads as TGTGCCAGCAGTTACCCGGGACAGGGCGTAAATGAAAAACTGTTTTTT.

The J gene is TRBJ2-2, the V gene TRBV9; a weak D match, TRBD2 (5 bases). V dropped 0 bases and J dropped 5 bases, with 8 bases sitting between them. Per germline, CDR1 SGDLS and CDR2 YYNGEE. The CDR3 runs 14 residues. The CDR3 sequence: CASSVGTGTGELFF. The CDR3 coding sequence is TGTGCCAGCAGCGTAGGTACGGGAACCGGGGAGCTGTTTTTT.

CDR3 residues: CASSLRGSYNSPLHF. The CDR3 DNA is TGTGCCAGCAGCTTACGAGGCTCCTATAATTCACCCCTCCACTTT. The chain employs TRBV11-3 and TRBJ1-6; D not certain. Germline V gene sequence: CDR1 SGHNT, CDR2 YENEEA. This CDR3 contains 15 residues. V was shortened by 2 bases and J by 0 bases, with 5 bases between the two germline ends.

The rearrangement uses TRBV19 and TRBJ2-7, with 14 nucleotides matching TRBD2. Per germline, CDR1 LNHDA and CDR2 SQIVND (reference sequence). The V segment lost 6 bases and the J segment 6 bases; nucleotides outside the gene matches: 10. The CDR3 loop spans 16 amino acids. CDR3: CASRPPGLAGVGEQYF. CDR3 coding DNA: TGTGCCAGTAGACCACCGGGACTAGCGGGAGTTGGCGAGCAGTACTTC.

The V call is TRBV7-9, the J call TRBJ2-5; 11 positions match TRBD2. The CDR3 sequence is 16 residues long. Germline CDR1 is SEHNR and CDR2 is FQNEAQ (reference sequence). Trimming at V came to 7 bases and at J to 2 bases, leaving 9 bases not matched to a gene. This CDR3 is CASTDTSGGNQETQYF. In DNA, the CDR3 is TGTGCCAGCACCGATACTAGCGGGGGTAATCAAGAGACCCAGTACTTC.

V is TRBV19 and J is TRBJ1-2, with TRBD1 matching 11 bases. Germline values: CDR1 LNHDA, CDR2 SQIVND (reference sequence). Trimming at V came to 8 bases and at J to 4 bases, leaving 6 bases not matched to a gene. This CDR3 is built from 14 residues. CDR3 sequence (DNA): TGTGCCAGTCGGACAGGGGGCGAAGGCTATGGCTACACCTTC. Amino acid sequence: CASRTGGEGYGYTF.

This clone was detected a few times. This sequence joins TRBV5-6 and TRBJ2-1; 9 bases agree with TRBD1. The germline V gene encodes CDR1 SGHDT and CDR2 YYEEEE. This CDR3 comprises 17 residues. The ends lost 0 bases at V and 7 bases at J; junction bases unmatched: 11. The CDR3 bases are TGTGCCAGCAGCTTGGACCCGCGGACAGGGGCAGGGAATGAGCAGTTCTTC. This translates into CASSLDPRTGAGNEQFF. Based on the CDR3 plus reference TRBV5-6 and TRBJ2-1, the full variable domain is DAGVTQSPTHLIKTRGQQVTLRCSPKSGHDTVSWYQQALGQGPQFIFQYYEEEERQRGNFPDRFSGHQFPNYSSELNVNALLLGDSALYLCASSLDPRTGAGNEQFFGPGTRLTVL.

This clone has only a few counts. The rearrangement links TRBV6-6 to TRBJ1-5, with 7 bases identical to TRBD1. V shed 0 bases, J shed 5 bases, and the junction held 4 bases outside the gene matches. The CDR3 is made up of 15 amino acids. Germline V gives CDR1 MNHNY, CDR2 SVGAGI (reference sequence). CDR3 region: CASSYSEQGYQPQHF. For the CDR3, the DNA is TGTGCCAGCAGTTACTCAGAACAGGGGTATCAGCCCCAGCATTTT.

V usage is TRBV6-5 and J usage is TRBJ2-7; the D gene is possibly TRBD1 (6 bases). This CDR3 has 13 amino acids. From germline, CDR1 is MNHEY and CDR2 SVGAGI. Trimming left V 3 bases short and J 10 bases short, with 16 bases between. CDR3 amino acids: CASSYQGLQGQYF. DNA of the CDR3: TGTGCCAGCAGTTATCAAGGCTTACAGGGTCAGTACTTC.

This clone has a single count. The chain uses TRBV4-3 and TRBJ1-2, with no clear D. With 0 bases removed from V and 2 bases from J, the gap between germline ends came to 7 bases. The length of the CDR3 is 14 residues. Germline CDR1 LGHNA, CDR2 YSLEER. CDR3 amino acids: CASSQEVYNYGYTF. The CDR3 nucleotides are TGCGCCAGCAGCCAAGAGGTCTACAACTATGGCTACACCTTC.

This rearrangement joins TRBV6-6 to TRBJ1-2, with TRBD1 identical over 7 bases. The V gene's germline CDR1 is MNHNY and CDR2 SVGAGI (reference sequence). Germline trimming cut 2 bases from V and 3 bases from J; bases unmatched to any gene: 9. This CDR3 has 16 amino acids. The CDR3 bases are TGTGCCAGCAGTTACCCTAGACAGGGACTAGACTATGGCTACACCTTC. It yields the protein CASSYPRQGLDYGYTF.

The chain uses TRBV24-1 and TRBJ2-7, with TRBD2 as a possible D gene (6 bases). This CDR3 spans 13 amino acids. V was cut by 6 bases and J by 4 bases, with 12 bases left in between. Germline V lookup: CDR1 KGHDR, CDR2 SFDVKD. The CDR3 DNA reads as TGTGCCACCAGTTTGGCAGGGAGGTACGAGCAGTACTTC. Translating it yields CATSLAGRYEQYF.